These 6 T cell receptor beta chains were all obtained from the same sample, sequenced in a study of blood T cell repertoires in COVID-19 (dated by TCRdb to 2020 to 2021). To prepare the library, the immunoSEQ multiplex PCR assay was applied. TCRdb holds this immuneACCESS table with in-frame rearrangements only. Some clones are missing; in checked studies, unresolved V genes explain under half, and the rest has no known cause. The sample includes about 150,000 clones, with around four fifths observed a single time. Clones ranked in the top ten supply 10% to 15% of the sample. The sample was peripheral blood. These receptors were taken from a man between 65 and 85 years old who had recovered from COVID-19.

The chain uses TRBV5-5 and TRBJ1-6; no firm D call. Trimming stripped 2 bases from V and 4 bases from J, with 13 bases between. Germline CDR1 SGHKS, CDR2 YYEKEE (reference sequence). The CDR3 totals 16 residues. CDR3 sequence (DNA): TGTGCCAGCAGCTTTGCCCTGTTGAGTTATAATTCACCCCTCCACTTT. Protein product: CASSFALLSYNSPLHF.

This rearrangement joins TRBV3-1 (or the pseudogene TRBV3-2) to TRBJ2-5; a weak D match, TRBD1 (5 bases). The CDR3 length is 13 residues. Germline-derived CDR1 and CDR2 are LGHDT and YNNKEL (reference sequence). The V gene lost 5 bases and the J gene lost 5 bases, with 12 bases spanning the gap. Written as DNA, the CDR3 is TGTGCCAGCAGCGACCGCAGGGTGGAGACCCAGTACTTC. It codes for CASSDRRVETQYF.

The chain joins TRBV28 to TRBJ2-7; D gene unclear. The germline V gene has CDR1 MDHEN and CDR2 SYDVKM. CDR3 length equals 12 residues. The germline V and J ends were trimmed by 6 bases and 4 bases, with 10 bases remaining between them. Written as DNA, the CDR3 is TGTGCCAGCAGAACACAACGTTACGAGCAGTACTTC. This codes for CASRTQRYEQYF.

The CDR3 loop is CASSRMQGSYNEQFF. The DNA for the CDR3 is TGTGCCAGCAGTAGAATGCAGGGATCCTACAATGAGCAGTTCTTC. The V gene is TRBV28, the J gene TRBJ2-1; tentatively, D is TRBD1 (5 bases). V gave up 5 bases and J gave up 1 base, with 12 bases separating them. The CDR3 contains 15 residues. Germline CDR1 and CDR2: MDHEN and SYDVKM.

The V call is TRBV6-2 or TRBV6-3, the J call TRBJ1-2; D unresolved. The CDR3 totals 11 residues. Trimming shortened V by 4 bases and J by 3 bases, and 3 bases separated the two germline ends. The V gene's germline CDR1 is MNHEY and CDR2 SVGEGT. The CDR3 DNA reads TGTGCCAGCAGTTGGCACTATGGCTACACCTTC. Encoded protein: CASSWHYGYTF.

For the CDR3, the DNA is TGCGCCAGCAGCCAAGATCTCGGCGGGAGGGTGTCAGATACGCAGTATTTT. It is translated as CASSQDLGGRVSDTQYF. This chain connects TRBV4-3 to TRBJ2-3; TRBD2 matches 9 bases. This CDR3 is 17 amino acids long. CDR1 LGHNA and CDR2 YSLEER come from the germline V gene. J lost 4 bases, V lost 0 bases, and 8 bases had no gene match.